Sample share makes the clone carrying this T cell receptor (beta chain) large (0.1 to 1%). Its antigen remains unknown. This entry is derived from a study of cytotoxic CD8 clonotypes in ibrutinib-treated CLL. Study-wide context: Averaging across samples gave approximately 260,000 productive templates and tens of thousands of productive rearrangements. General study findings and limits: At the start, clonality exceeded age-matched healthy donors and followed circulating CD8+ T-cell counts.

Deletions cut 5 bases from V and 2 bases from J, with 18 bases between. There are 16 residues in the CDR3. CDR1 is SGHAT and CDR2 is FQNNGV in the germline V gene. Depths of 1 in 200,000 to 1 in 1 million T cells were the sequencing target. The data were produced by immunoSEQ multiplex PCR, yet TCRdb's version contains in-frame clones alone and is incomplete. This table has 110,000 to 150,000 clones, roughly 83% appearing once. Sample: PBMCs, taken after 12 months of ibrutinib treatment. The receptor comes from a human donor with chronic lymphocytic leukemia. The chain is built from TRBV11-2 and TRBJ2-5; D remains ambiguous. The CDR3 sequence is CASSQLRAGTQETQYF. In nucleotides, the CDR3 is TGTGCCAGCAGCCAGCTCCGGGCAGGCACTCAAGAGACCCAGTACTTC.